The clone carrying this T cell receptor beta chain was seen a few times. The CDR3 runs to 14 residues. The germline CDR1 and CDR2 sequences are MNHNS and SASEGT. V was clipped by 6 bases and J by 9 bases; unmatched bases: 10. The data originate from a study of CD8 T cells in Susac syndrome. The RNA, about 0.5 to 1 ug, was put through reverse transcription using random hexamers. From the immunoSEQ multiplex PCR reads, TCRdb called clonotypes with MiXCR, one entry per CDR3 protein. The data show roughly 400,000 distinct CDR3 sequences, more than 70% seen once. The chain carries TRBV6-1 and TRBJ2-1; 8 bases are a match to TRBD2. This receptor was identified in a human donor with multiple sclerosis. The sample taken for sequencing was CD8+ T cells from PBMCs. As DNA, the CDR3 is TGTGCCAGCAGGGTCTCGGGACTAGTCAGTGAGCAGTTCTTC. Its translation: CASRVSGLVSEQFF.